This T cell receptor beta chain emerged from a study of blood T cell repertoires in COVID-19. Looking at the study overall: There were acute and convalescent COVID-19 samples, and they came from the United States, Italy and Spain. The analysed material was cDNA or gDNA that came from T cells, B-cell-depleted T cells, or PBMCs.

The ends lost 4 bases at V and 3 bases at J; junction bases unmatched: 8. This CDR3 region has 15 residues. Germline CDR1 LNHDA, CDR2 SQIVND (reference sequence). Under the authors' procedure: Amplification from reference gene primers served as the basis for estimated nucleated cell counts. Profiled with immunoSEQ multiplex PCR; TCRdb holds only in-frame clones, not every one. V and J calls and clone size are those listed in that table; D and trimming were worked out from the DNA. The sample holds about 360,000 clones, about 80% seen once. The sample taken for sequencing was peripheral blood. The rearrangement uses TRBV19 and TRBJ1-2; 7 nucleotides line up with TRBD1. This receptor was identified in a human donor with acute or convalescent COVID-19. The donor label of this sample is uncertain. CDR3 sequence (DNA): TGTGCCAGTAGTACTGACAGGGAGGTGGACTATGGCTACACCTTC. The encoded protein is CASSTDREVDYGYTF.